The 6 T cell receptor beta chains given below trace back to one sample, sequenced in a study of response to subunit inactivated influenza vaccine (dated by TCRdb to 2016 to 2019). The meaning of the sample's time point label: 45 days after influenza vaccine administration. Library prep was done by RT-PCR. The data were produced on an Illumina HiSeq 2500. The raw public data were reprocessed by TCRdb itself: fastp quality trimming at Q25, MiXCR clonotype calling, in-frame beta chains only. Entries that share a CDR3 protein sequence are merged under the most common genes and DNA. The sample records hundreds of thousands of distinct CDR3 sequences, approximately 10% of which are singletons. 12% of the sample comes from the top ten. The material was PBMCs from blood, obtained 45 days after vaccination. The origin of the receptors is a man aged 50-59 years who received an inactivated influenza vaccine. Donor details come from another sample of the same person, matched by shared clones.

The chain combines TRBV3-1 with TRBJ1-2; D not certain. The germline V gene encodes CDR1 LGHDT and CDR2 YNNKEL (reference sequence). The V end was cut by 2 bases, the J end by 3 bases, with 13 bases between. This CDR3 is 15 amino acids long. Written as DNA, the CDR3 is TGTGCCAGCAGCCAACTGGACGGAAGTTACTATGGCTACACCTTC. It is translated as CASSQLDGSYYGYTF.

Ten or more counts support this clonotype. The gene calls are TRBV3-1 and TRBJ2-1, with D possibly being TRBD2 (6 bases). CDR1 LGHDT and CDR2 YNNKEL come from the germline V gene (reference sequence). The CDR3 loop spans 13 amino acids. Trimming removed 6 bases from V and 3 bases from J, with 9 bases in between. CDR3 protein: CASRRGSYNEQFF. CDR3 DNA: TGTGCCAGCAGGCGGGGAAGCTACAATGAGCAGTTCTTC.

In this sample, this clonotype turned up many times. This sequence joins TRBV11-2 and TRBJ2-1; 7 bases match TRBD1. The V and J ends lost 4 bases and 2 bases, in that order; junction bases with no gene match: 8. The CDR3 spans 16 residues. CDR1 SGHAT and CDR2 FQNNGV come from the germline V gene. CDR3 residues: CASSSQTGSAYNEQFF. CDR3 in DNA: TGTGCCAGCAGCTCACAGACAGGGAGTGCCTACAATGAGCAGTTCTTC.

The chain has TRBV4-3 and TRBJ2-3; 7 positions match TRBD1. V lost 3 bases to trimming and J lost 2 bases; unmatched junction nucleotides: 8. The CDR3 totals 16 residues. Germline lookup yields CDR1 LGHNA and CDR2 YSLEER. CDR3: CASSQPRDRHTDTQYF. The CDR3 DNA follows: TGCGCCAGCAGCCAGCCCAGGGACAGACACACAGATACGCAGTATTTT.

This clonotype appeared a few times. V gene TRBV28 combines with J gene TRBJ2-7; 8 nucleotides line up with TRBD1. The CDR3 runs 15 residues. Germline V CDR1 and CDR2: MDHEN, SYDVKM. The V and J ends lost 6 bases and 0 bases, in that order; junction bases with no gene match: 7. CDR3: CASSRPGTGSYEQYF. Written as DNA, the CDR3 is TGTGCCAGCAGCCGCCCCGGGACAGGCTCCTACGAGCAGTACTTC.

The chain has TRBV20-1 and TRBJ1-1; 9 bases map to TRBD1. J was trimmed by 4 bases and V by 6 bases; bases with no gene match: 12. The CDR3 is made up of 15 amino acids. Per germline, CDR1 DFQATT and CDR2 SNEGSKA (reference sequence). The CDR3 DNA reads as TGCAGTGCAAGCCTCTACGGGACAGGGACCACTGAAGCTTTCTTT. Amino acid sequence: CSASLYGTGTTEAFF.